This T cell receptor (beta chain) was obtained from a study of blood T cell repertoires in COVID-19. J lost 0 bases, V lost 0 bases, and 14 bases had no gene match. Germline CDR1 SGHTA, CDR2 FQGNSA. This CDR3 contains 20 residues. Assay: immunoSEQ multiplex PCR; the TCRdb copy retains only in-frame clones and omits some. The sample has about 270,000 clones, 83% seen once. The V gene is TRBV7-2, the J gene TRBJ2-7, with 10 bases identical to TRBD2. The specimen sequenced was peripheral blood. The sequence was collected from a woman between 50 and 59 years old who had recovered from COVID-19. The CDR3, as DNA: TGTGCCAGCAGCTTAGCAGCGGGGGGGGTCTACGGGAGAGGCTCCTACGAGCAGTACTTC. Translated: CASSLAAGGVYGRGSYEQYF.